These 9 T cell receptor beta chains were sequenced from one sample in a study of T cell responses to AZD1222 COVID-19 vaccine. Method: immunoSEQ multiplex PCR; TCRdb's copy keeps in-frame clones and lacks some. The sample holds approximately 140,000 clones; around 92% are singletons and the top ten take about 1.9%. The specimen was peripheral blood, collected 28 days after the second AZD1222 dose. The receptors were gathered from an adult who received the AZD1222 COVID-19 vaccine.

The rearrangement links TRBV27 to TRBJ2-7, with D unclear. CDR1 and CDR2 from the germline V gene are MNHEY and SMNVEV (reference sequence). Trimming shortened V by 5 bases and J by 4 bases, and 9 bases separated the two germline ends. The CDR3 has 12 residues. The CDR3 DNA follows: TGTGCCAGCAGTCCGACGGGTTACGAGCAGTACTTC. Its translation is CASSPTGYEQYF.

This chain connects TRBV7-2 to TRBJ1-5; 8 nucleotides agree with TRBD1. Germline loops: CDR1 SGHTA, CDR2 FQGNSA. The CDR3 covers 14 residues. The trim removed 5 bases at V and 4 bases at J, leaving 4 bases unmatched. CDR3 bases: TGTGCCAGCAGCCCGAGGACAGGGAATCAGCCCCAGCATTTT. Translating gives CASSPRTGNQPQHF.

The J gene is TRBJ1-3, the V gene TRBV6-5; D is unresolved. Germline lookup yields CDR1 MNHEY and CDR2 SVGAGI. CDR3 size: 11 residues. V was trimmed by 2 bases and J by 7 bases, leaving 3 bases between them. The CDR3 sequence: CASSYLNTIYF. CDR3 bases: TGTGCCAGCAGTTACCTGAACACCATATATTTT.

V is TRBV14 and J is TRBJ1-2; tentative D call: TRBD1 (6 bases). Per germline, CDR1 SGHDN and CDR2 FVKESK. There are 12 residues in the CDR3. Trimming took off 6 bases at V and 7 bases at J, with 12 bases between the two ends. The CDR3 DNA follows: TGTGCCAGCAGAGCGGGGGGCGCTGGCTACACCTTC. Its translation: CASRAGGAGYTF.

The chain combines TRBV7-2 with TRBJ1-2; 9 positions agree with TRBD1. CDR3 length: 16 amino acids. The V gene end was trimmed by 4 bases and the J gene end by 5 bases; junction bases not matched to a gene: 11. Germline V gives CDR1 SGHTA, CDR2 FQGNSA. CDR3 nucleotides: TGTGCCAGCAGCTCATCCCTAAGGACAGGGGAGTATGGCTACACCTTC. This gives the protein CASSSSLRTGEYGYTF.

V is TRBV7-9 and J is TRBJ1-6; possibly TRBD1 for D (6 bases). The V gene lost 2 bases and the J gene lost 7 bases, with 15 bases spanning the gap. Germline V gene data show CDR1 as SEHNR and CDR2 as FQNEAQ (reference sequence). This CDR3 spans 16 amino acids. CDR3 DNA sequence: TGTGCCAGCAGCTTATCACCGGCAGGGGCCAATTCACCCCTCCACTTT. Its translation: CASSLSPAGANSPLHF.

V usage is TRBV30 and J usage is TRBJ1-3, with D hard to call. The CDR3 has 13 amino acids. The V gene lost 2 bases and the J gene lost 1 base, with 6 bases spanning the gap. From germline, CDR1 is GTSNPN and CDR2 SVGIG (reference sequence). The DNA for the CDR3 is TGTGCCTGGAGTCAACAGTCTGGAAACACCATATATTTT. Translated, it gives CAWSQQSGNTIYF.

The chain recombines TRBV6-1 with TRBJ1-1, with D maybe TRBD1 (6 bases). Germline V lookup: CDR1 MNHNS, CDR2 SASEGT. This CDR3 is 13 amino acids long. CDR3 DNA: TGTGGCATTGGCGACAGGATCCCCCCTGAAGCTTTCTTT. Its translation is CGIGDRIPPEAFF.

The chain combines TRBV5-1 with TRBJ2-2; possibly TRBD1 for D (6 bases). Trimming removed 3 bases at V and 7 bases at J, with 13 bases between. CDR3 size: 14 residues. Germline CDR1 and CDR2: SGHRS and YFSETQ. The CDR3 DNA sequence: TGCGCCAGCAGCTCACAGGGTAGTTACGGGGAGCTGTTTTTT. Its translation: CASSSQGSYGELFF.